These 7 T cell receptor beta chains were sequenced from one sample in a study of circulating and synovial CD4+ cells in juvenile arthritis. TCRdb keeps only in-frame clones here, not all; method: immunoSEQ multiplex PCR. Seen here are about 39,000 clones, roughly 94% observed once, and the top ten hold approximately 0.7%. The specimen was CD4+ T cells from blood. The receptors originated from a human donor with juvenile idiopathic arthritis.

The rearrangement links TRBV7-9 to TRBJ2-7, with a possible D match to TRBD2 (5 bases). V shed 5 bases and J shed 3 bases, with 14 bases lying between them. The CDR3 runs to 14 residues. Germline CDR1 reads SEHNR; CDR2 reads FQNEAQ (reference sequence). DNA of the CDR3: TGTGCCAGCAGCCCGGACTTCCGGGTCTACGAGCAGTACTTC. Translating it yields CASSPDFRVYEQYF.

In the case of this clone: At one of its ends the junction is not consistent with the germline gene, which may arise from a read error. Other nucleotide sequences in the sample specify the same CDR3. V is TRBV27 and J is TRBJ1-6; D uncertain. Germline lookup yields CDR1 MNHEY and CDR2 SMNVEV (reference sequence). The CDR3 contains 16 residues. CDR3: CASRLSGRSYNSPLHF. The CDR3 nucleotides are TGTGCCAGTCGGTTATCCGGGAGGTCCTATAATTCCCCCCTCCACTTT.

Worth noting for this clone: The junction and the germline gene differ at one end; a read error may be behind it. This sample includes further DNA sequences coding for the same CDR3. This chain uses TRBV5-4 with TRBJ1-6; D unresolved. The CDR3 is 13 residues long. The germline CDR1 and CDR2 sequences are SGHNT and YYREEE (reference sequence). CDR3 sequence reads: CASSLDKNSPLHF. CDR3 sequence (DNA): TGTGCCAGCAGCTTGGATAAAAATTCCCCCCTCCACTTT.

J is TRBJ1-1 and V is TRBV6-1; D gene uncertain. This CDR3 is 13 amino acids long. Germline V CDR1 and CDR2: MNHNS, SASEGT. The V gene lost 4 bases and the J gene lost 1 base, with 7 bases spanning the gap. The CDR3 spells CASSAEKNTEAFF. The DNA for the CDR3 is TGTGCCAGCAGTGCCGAGAAGAACACTGAAGCTTTCTTT.

This clone occurred once. The chain recombines TRBV5-6 with TRBJ2-5; 8 bases agree with TRBD1. The junction had 4 bases not matched to a gene; V was cut back by 4 bases and J by 2 bases. Germline V gene sequence: CDR1 SGHDT, CDR2 YYEEEE. The CDR3 has 14 amino acids. CDR3 in DNA: TGTGCCAGCAGCCGGGACAGGTCTCAAGAGACCCAGTACTTC. This translates into CASSRDRSQETQYF. Filled out from reference TRBV5-6 and TRBJ2-5, the complete variable domain reads DAGVTQSPTHLIKTRGQQVTLRCSPKSGHDTVSWYQQALGQGPQFIFQYYEEEERQRGNFPDRFSGHQFPNYSSELNVNALLLGDSALYLCASSRDRSQETQYFGPGTRLLVL.

This chain joins TRBV7-2 and TRBJ1-2; D uncertain. V was cut by 5 bases and J by 2 bases, with 9 bases left in between. Germline CDR1 and CDR2: SGHTA and FQGNSA. This CDR3 has 13 amino acids. For the CDR3, the DNA is TGTGCCAGCAGCCCTGACAAGAACTATGGCTACACCTTC. This codes for CASSPDKNYGYTF.

The J gene is TRBJ1-4, the V gene TRBV7-2; possibly TRBD1 for D (5 bases). There are 15 residues in the CDR3. V was pared by 4 bases and J by 7 bases, with 16 bases between. The V gene's germline CDR1 is SGHTA and CDR2 FQGNSA. The CDR3 DNA follows: TGTGCCAGCAGCTGGTCAGGGTTCTTGGGTGAAAAACTGTTTTTT. Protein product: CASSWSGFLGEKLFF.